These 19 T cell receptor beta chains originate from one sample sequenced in a study of blood T cell repertoires in COVID-19. The repertoire was sequenced with immunoSEQ multiplex PCR; TCRdb's copy has only in-frame clones and lacks some. The repertoire holds 120,000 or so clones, with around three quarters as singletons. Sequenced: peripheral blood. Source of these receptors: a man aged 40-50 years with active or convalescent COVID-19.

The chain is built from TRBV20-1 and TRBJ2-1; possibly TRBD1 for D (6 bases). The V gene's germline CDR1 is DFQATT and CDR2 SNEGSKA (reference sequence). The CDR3 is made up of 12 amino acids. V was shortened by 3 bases and J by 9 bases, with 12 bases between the two germline ends. The CDR3 is CSASHKGGEQFF. The DNA for the CDR3 is TGCAGTGCTAGTCATAAAGGGGGTGAGCAGTTCTTC.

This clone was detected a few times. The chain has TRBV30 and TRBJ1-1; D gene ambiguous. CDR1 is GTSNPN, CDR2 SVGIG, per germline (reference sequence). Trimming removed 3 bases at V and 3 bases at J, with 20 bases between. The length of the CDR3 is 16 residues. The CDR3 loop reads CAWRGGDFSRDTEAFF. CDR3 coding DNA: TGTGCCTGGAGAGGAGGCGACTTCTCTAGAGACACTGAAGCTTTCTTT.

V and J are TRBV24-1 and TRBJ1-1; 9 bases are shared with TRBD1. CDR3 length: 12 residues. In germline, CDR1 is KGHDR, CDR2 SFDVKD. The V segment lost 12 bases and the J segment 4 bases; nucleotides outside the gene matches: 5. The CDR3 protein is CAPKTGGTEAFF. The CDR3 DNA sequence: TGTGCCCCGAAGACAGGGGGCACTGAAGCTTTCTTT.

The chain is built from TRBV5-5 and TRBJ1-2; D uncertain. V was cut by 5 bases and J by 13 bases, with 15 bases left in between. The length of the CDR3 is 11 residues. From germline, CDR1 is SGHKS and CDR2 YYEKEE (reference sequence). The CDR3 loop is CASSSDFGSTF. As DNA, the CDR3 is TGTGCCAGCAGTTCGGACTTTGGTAGCACCTTC.

This clone was seen just once. The rearrangement uses TRBV19 and TRBJ1-5; D is uncertain. CDR1 and CDR2 from the germline V gene are LNHDA and SQIVND (reference sequence). V gave up 6 bases and J gave up 5 bases, with 11 bases separating them. This CDR3 spans 13 amino acids. The CDR3 here is CASSPGGYQPQHF. The CDR3 DNA reads as TGTGCCAGTAGCCCGGGAGGATATCAGCCCCAGCATTTT.

This chain connects TRBV3-1 (or the pseudogene TRBV3-2) to TRBJ2-1, with D perhaps matching TRBD2 (6 bases). Between the trimmed V and J ends, which lost 4 bases and 8 bases, there was a span of 15 bases. Germline V gene data show CDR1 as LGHDT and CDR2 as YNNKEL (reference sequence). This CDR3 is built from 14 residues. The CDR3 region is CASSLVDGGDEQFF. CDR3 DNA sequence: TGTGCCAGCAGCCTAGTGGACGGGGGAGATGAGCAGTTCTTC.

Turning to this clone: Other DNA sequences in the sample encode the same CDR3. The chain carries TRBV20-1 and TRBJ1-1, with D possibly being TRBD1 (6 bases). V was pared by 5 bases and J by 7 bases, with 11 bases between. Germline-derived CDR1 and CDR2 are DFQATT and SNEGSKA (reference sequence). This CDR3 spans 11 amino acids. The CDR3 region is CSARGGVEAFF. DNA of the CDR3: TGCAGTGCTCGCGGGGGCGTTGAAGCTTTCTTT.

The chain employs TRBV2 and TRBJ2-3; D gene unclear. CDR1 and CDR2 (germline): SNHLY, FYNNEI. This CDR3 spans 15 amino acids. V lost 3 bases, J lost 3 bases, and 13 bases lay in between. The CDR3 spells CASSDFGLRTDTQYF. The CDR3 DNA is TGTGCCAGCAGTGACTTCGGGTTGAGGACAGATACGCAGTATTTT.

This clone was observed a handful of times. This chain links TRBV6-1 with TRBJ1-6, with a tentative D call TRBD1 (6 bases). V was trimmed by 4 bases and J by 10 bases, leaving 20 bases between them. Germline assignment: CDR1 MNHNS and CDR2 SASEGT. This CDR3 has 16 amino acids. The CDR3 reads CASSAPQGPGISPLHF. The CDR3 nucleotides read TGTGCCAGCAGTGCCCCTCAGGGGCCAGGGATATCACCCCTCCACTTT.

The gene calls are TRBV30 and TRBJ1-1, with D perhaps matching TRBD1 (5 bases). This CDR3 comprises 13 residues. The germline V gene has CDR1 GTSNPN and CDR2 SVGIG (reference sequence). Trimming left V 2 bases short and J 1 base short, with 8 bases between. The CDR3 reads CAWSRQGNTEAFF. The DNA of the CDR3 is TGTGCCTGGAGTAGGCAGGGGAACACTGAAGCTTTCTTT.

The rearrangement joins TRBV5-5 to TRBJ1-3, with D perhaps TRBD1 (5 bases). Germline V gene lookup returns CDR1 SGHKS and CDR2 YYEKEE (reference sequence). The CDR3 is 14 amino acids. V lost 4 bases to trimming and J lost 6 bases, with 14 bases between them. The CDR3 loop is CASSRDGGVNTIYF. Written as DNA, the CDR3 is TGTGCCAGCAGCAGGGACGGAGGGGTAAACACCATATATTTT.

This clone was seen a single time. The chain carries TRBV18 and TRBJ2-3; possibly TRBD2 for D (6 bases). The CDR3 is made up of 13 amino acids. With 6 bases removed from V and 9 bases from J, the gap between germline ends came to 16 bases. Looked up from germline, CDR1 is KGHSH and CDR2 is LQKENI. The CDR3: CASSRLGGDTQYF. The DNA for the CDR3 is TGTGCCAGCTCCCGGCTCGGCGGGGACACGCAGTATTTT.

J is TRBJ2-1 and V is TRBV4-1, with 12 bases matching TRBD2. The ends lost 3 bases at V and 0 bases at J; junction bases unmatched: 3. CDR1 is MGHRA, CDR2 YSYEKL, per germline. CDR3 length: 17 amino acids. CDR3 sequence reads: CASSQTSGGPSYNEQFF. CDR3 in DNA: TGCGCCAGCAGCCAGACTAGCGGGGGACCCTCCTACAATGAGCAGTTCTTC.

The chain joins TRBV5-5 to TRBJ1-3; 9 bases fit TRBD1. CDR1 is SGHKS, CDR2 YYEKEE, per germline (reference sequence). The CDR3 has 15 amino acids. V gave up 5 bases and J gave up 4 bases; unmatched junction bases: 7. CDR3 loop: CASSSGTGTGNTIYF. CDR3 coding DNA: TGTGCCAGCAGTTCCGGGACAGGGACAGGAAACACCATATATTTT.

The rearrangement links TRBV24-1 to TRBJ2-2; 9 nucleotides agree with TRBD1. V gave up 1 base and J gave up 1 base; unmatched junction bases: 6. The CDR3 runs to 18 residues. The germline V gene has CDR1 KGHDR and CDR2 SFDVKD. CDR3 sequence: CATSDFGGGQGNTGELFF. Written as DNA, the CDR3 is TGTGCCACCAGTGATTTCGGAGGGGGACAGGGGAACACCGGGGAGCTGTTTTTT.

The chain employs TRBV28 and TRBJ2-7; 8 bases are a match to TRBD2. The CDR3 sequence is 13 residues long. Germline trimming cut 3 bases from V and 3 bases from J; bases unmatched to any gene: 1. Germline V gives CDR1 MDHEN, CDR2 SYDVKM. CDR3 region: CASSFTSGYEQYF. DNA for the CDR3: TGTGCCAGCAGTTTTACTAGCGGCTACGAGCAGTACTTC.

In the case of this clone: This same CDR3 is encoded by further DNA sequences in the sample. V is TRBV7-2 and J is TRBJ2-1, with 9 nucleotides matching TRBD2. The V and J ends lost 3 bases and 1 base, in that order; junction bases with no gene match: 1. This CDR3 contains 15 residues. In germline, CDR1 is SGHTA, CDR2 FQGNSA. The chain's CDR3 is CASSLSGGSYNEQFF. CDR3 bases: TGTGCCAGCAGCTTGAGCGGGGGGTCCTACAATGAGCAGTTCTTC.

V and J are TRBV12-3 or TRBV12-4 and TRBJ1-1; 9 bases fit TRBD1. The CDR3 totals 13 residues. V was pared by 5 bases and J by 10 bases, with 8 bases of the junction left unmatched. Here the CDR3 DNA reads TGTGCCAGCAGTCTGGGACAGGGAGTGGTAGCTTTCTTT. Its protein is CASSLGQGVVAFF.

J is TRBJ2-1 and V is TRBV6-5; D possibly corresponds to TRBD2 (6 bases). Trimming cost V 5 bases and J 2 bases, with 13 bases left between them. This CDR3 has 15 residues. Per the germline V gene, CDR1 is MNHEY and CDR2 is SVGAGI. CDR3 DNA: TGTGCCAGCAGTCGCCCTAGCGTCGCCTACAATGAGCAGTTCTTC. It encodes CASSRPSVAYNEQFF.